Detailed here is one T cell receptor (beta chain). As yet, its antigen is unknown. PCR was performed a second time for roughly 7 to 11 cycles using a sample-barcoded 5' primer and a J-beta primer mix. TCRdb re-called the 5' RACE reads with MiXCR, one entry per CDR3 protein. In the table there are around 780,000 distinct CDR3 sequences, about 61% of which are singletons. This sample was taken from a study of blood T cells in healthy people across ages. Study-level findings and limits: A strong correlation was seen between TCR beta diversity and naive T cell percentage.

V lost 6 bases and J 2 bases, leaving 14 bases between the germline ends. The CDR3 extends over 14 amino acids. Germline assignment: CDR1 MDHEN and CDR2 SYDVKM. Sequenced sample: blood. The V gene is TRBV28, the J gene TRBJ2-7; D gene ambiguous. This TCR was recovered from a man aged 35-49 years in good health. CDR3 sequence: CASSPIRTPYEQYF. CDR3 coding DNA: TGTGCCAGCAGCCCGATTAGAACCCCCTACGAGCAGTACTTC.